The 26 T cell receptor beta chains below all came from one sample that was sequenced in a study of glioma-infiltrating T cells. TCR alpha and beta CDR3 regions were amplified from RNA using iRepertoire nested multiplex PCR. TCRdb recomputed calls from the multiplex PCR reads with MiXCR, one row per CDR3 protein. The repertoire holds more than 300,000 distinct CDR3 sequences, with roughly two fifths as singletons. Source material: glioma tissue, nonneoplastic brain tissue, or PBMCs (not recorded which). The receptors derive from a human donor with low-grade glioma or glioblastoma, undergoing nonglioma brain surgery, or in good health (not recorded which).

Comment on this clonotype: A read error may be the cause here, since a much bigger clone is one base away. The CDR3 carries no conserved terminal phenylalanine or tryptophan, so it likely arises from a read error. The chain joins TRBV6-1 to TRBJ2-1; 10 nucleotides align to TRBD2. The CDR3 extends over 15 amino acids. Germline V gene lookup returns CDR1 MNHNS and CDR2 SASEGT. V lost 5 bases and J lost 4; bases outside the gene matches: 5. The CDR3 sequence is CASSYLAGVYNEQFL. CDR3 nucleotide sequence: TGTGCCAGCAGTTATCTAGCGGGAGTATACAATGAGCAGTTCCTC.

For this clonotype: A read error may explain this, as a much larger clone is one base away. The chain has TRBV24-1 and TRBJ2-3; the match to TRBD2 covers 12 bases. Germline trimming cut 6 bases from V and 1 base from J; bases unmatched to any gene: 1. Germline-derived CDR1 and CDR2 are KGHDR and SFDVKD. This CDR3 contains 15 residues. The CDR3 region is CATSPSGRGTDTQYF. The CDR3 bases are TGTGCCACCAGTCCTAGCGGGAGGGGCACAGATACGCAGTATTTT.

As for this clonotype: Its ends do not fully match the called genes, so a read error is possible. This CDR3 is CSASEVRSWVSSQPQHF. The CDR3, as DNA: TGCAGTGCTAGCGAGGTTCGGTCGTGGGTTAGCAGTCAGCCCCAGCATTTT. The chain links TRBV20-1 to TRBJ1-5; D remains unclear. This CDR3 is built from 17 residues. CDR1 and CDR2 (germline): DFQATT, SNEGSKA (reference sequence).

This clonotype was recorded once. Being one base from a much bigger clone, this may be a read error. CDR3 sequence (DNA): TGTGCCAGCAGTTTAAGCCTGTCGAGGGAGCATTACTTC. This sequence encodes CASSLSLSREHYF. The gene calls are TRBV27 and TRBJ2-7; a possible D gene is TRBD2 (5 bases). The CDR3 spans 13 residues. Germline values: CDR1 MNHEY, CDR2 SMNVEV (reference sequence).

The rearrangement uses TRBV5-1 and TRBJ2-7, with TRBD1 matching 9 bases. CDR3 length: 15 amino acids. V dropped 4 bases and J dropped 4; count of bases not matched to a gene: 9. The germline V gene encodes CDR1 SGHRS and CDR2 YFSETQ. CDR3 in amino acids: CASSAAGTGWYEQYF. DNA of the CDR3: TGCGCCAGCAGCGCGGCCGGGACAGGGTGGTACGAGCAGTACTTC.

The chain employs TRBV18 and TRBJ1-5; D is unclear. Between the trimmed V and J ends, which lost 8 bases and 3 bases, there was a span of 8 bases. This CDR3 contains 12 residues. Germline assignment: CDR1 KGHSH and CDR2 LQKENI. The CDR3 sequence: CASGANNQPQHF. Here the CDR3 DNA reads TGTGCCAGCGGCGCCAACAATCAGCCCCAGCATTTT. The full variable domain, with the rest looked up from reference TRBV18 and TRBJ1-5, is NAGVMQNPRHLVRRRGQEARLRCSPMKGHSHVYWYRQLPEEGLKFMVYLQKENIIDESGMPKERFSAEFPKEGPSILRIQQVVRGDSAAYFCASGANNQPQHFGDGTRLSIL.

This clonotype was counted only a few times. This may be a read error: a much more frequent sequence differs by one nucleotide. The chain links TRBV5-8 to TRBJ1-1; no definite D call. Trimming shortened V by 4 bases and J by 1 base, and 5 bases separated the two germline ends. The CDR3 is made up of 12 amino acids. Germline CDR1 reads SGHTS; CDR2 reads YDEGEE. CDR3 DNA: TGTGCCAGCAGCCTAACGAACACTGAAGCTTTCTTT. Translated, it gives CASSLTNTEAFF.

Turning to this clonotype: This may stem from a read error, because a much larger clone lies one nucleotide away. The genes are TRBV28 and TRBJ2-3, with TRBD2 matching 9 bases. CDR3 size: 18 residues. Germline V lookup: CDR1 MDHEN, CDR2 SYDVKM. The CDR3 region has the DNA TGTTCCAGCAGTTTTGGGGCTAGCGGGAAGATTAGCACAGATACGCAGTATTTT. It translates to CSSSFGASGKISTDTQYF.

V is TRBV14 and J is TRBJ1-1; D not certain. Germline V gene lookup returns CDR1 SGHDN and CDR2 FVKESK. V was trimmed by 2 bases and J by 2 bases, leaving 9 bases between them. The CDR3 is 14 residues long. CDR3 in DNA: TGTGCCAGCAGCCAATTTTATGATAACACTGAAGCTTTCTTT. Its translation is CASSQFYDNTEAFF.

V and J are TRBV20-1 and TRBJ2-7; 7 positions agree with TRBD2. This CDR3 comprises 13 residues. Losses at the gene ends were 5 bases for V and 6 bases for J; bases not matched to a gene: 10. Per germline, CDR1 DFQATT and CDR2 SNEGSKA (reference sequence). The CDR3 loop is CSAAWAGVFEQYF. CDR3 nucleotide sequence: TGCAGTGCTGCCTGGGCGGGAGTGTTCGAGCAGTACTTC.

Points on this clonotype: A clone one base away is much larger, so this may be a read error. The rearrangement uses TRBV20-1 and TRBJ2-7; 10 bases agree with TRBD1. The CDR3 covers 14 residues. The junction had 7 bases not matched to a gene; V was cut back by 5 bases and J by 3 bases. Germline V gene data show CDR1 as DFQATT and CDR2 as SNEGSKA (reference sequence). CDR3 residues: CSAYPGTGVYEQYF. CDR3 nucleotide sequence: TGCAGTGCTTACCCCGGGACAGGGGTCTACGAGCAGTACTTC.

To note about this clonotype: This sequence may be a read error, since a much larger clone differs from it by one base. The chain recombines TRBV7-6 with TRBJ1-2; D remains ambiguous. The CDR3 loop spans 13 amino acids. Germline values: CDR1 SGHVS, CDR2 FNYEAQ. V lost 0 bases and J lost 10, with 12 bases in between. In nucleotides, the CDR3 is TGTGCCAGCAGCTTAGCGACCAGTGGTGCCTACACCTTC. This translates into CASSLATSGAYTF. Drawing the rest from reference TRBV7-6 and TRBJ1-2, the complete variable domain is GAGVSQSPRYKVTKRGQDVALRCDPISGHVSLYWYRQALGQGPEFLTYFNYEAQQDKSGLPNDRFSAERPEGSISTLTIQRTEQRDSAMYRCASSLATSGAYTFGSGTRLTVV.

As regards this clonotype: This could be a read error, since a much larger clone is one nucleotide away. The gene calls are TRBV6-6 and TRBJ2-7; tentative D call: TRBD1 (5 bases). CDR1 and CDR2 from the germline V gene are MNHNY and SVGAGI (reference sequence). V was clipped by 0 bases and J by 9 bases, with 27 bases between them. This CDR3 has 18 residues. CDR3 loop: CASSYSPIKLTEVRGQYF. CDR3 coding DNA: TGTGCCAGCAGTTACTCGCCCATCAAGCTGACAGAAGTACGAGGGCAGTACTTC.

Notes on this clonotype: Because the CDR3 is missing its conserved closing phenylalanine or tryptophan, this is likely a read error. V is TRBV7-8 and J is TRBJ2-1, with D tentatively TRBD2 (5 bases). Trimming removed 4 bases from V and 6 bases from J, with 22 bases in between. This CDR3 has 17 residues. The germline V gene has CDR1 SGHVS and CDR2 FQNEAQ. CDR3 sequence: CASSSATLTRKVNEQFL. The CDR3 DNA is TGTGCCAGCAGCTCCGCCACACTAACTAGAAAGGTCAATGAGCAGTTCCTC.

The genes are TRBV27 and TRBJ2-7; perhaps TRBD2 as D (5 bases). The germline V gene has CDR1 MNHEY and CDR2 SMNVEV (reference sequence). The V and J ends lost 5 bases and 0 bases respectively, with 8 bases between them. The CDR3 has 13 amino acids. As DNA, the CDR3 is TGTGCCAGCAGTGAAGCGGCCTCCTACGAGCAGTACTTC. Translating gives CASSEAASYEQYF.

The chain has TRBV20-1 and TRBJ2-3; TRBD1 is a possible D gene (5 bases). The CDR3 contains 17 residues. Trimming shortened V by 0 bases and J by 6 bases, and 22 bases separated the two germline ends. Germline CDR1 and CDR2: DFQATT and SNEGSKA (reference sequence). As DNA, the CDR3 is TGCAGTGCTAGAGATCGGTTAGGGGCTTCTGTCGTGGATACGCAGTATTTT. It encodes CSARDRLGASVVDTQYF.

This clonotype was recorded at least ten times. The chain uses TRBV27 and TRBJ2-1; 11 bases are shared with TRBD2. CDR3 length: 14 residues. The ends lost 6 bases at V and 9 bases at J; junction bases unmatched: 7. CDR1 is MNHEY, CDR2 SMNVEV, per germline (reference sequence). The CDR3 here is CASSTALAGGEQFF. The CDR3 region has the DNA TGTGCCAGCAGCACTGCCCTAGCGGGAGGTGAGCAGTTCTTC.

Worth noting for this clonotype: A clone one base away is much larger, so this may be a read error. The chain recombines TRBV27 with TRBJ1-6; tentatively, D is TRBD1 (5 bases). This CDR3 has 15 amino acids. The germline V and J ends were trimmed by 7 bases and 7 bases, with 17 bases remaining between them. Germline V CDR1 and CDR2: MNHEY, SMNVEV (reference sequence). CDR3 in DNA: TGTGCCAGCAAGCGGGGGTCTATGAACAATTCACCCCTCCACTTT. It encodes CASKRGSMNNSPLHF.

This clonotype appeared a few times. The rearrangement links TRBV4-2 to TRBJ2-5, with D possibly matching TRBD1 (5 bases). This CDR3 is 14 amino acids long. The V end was cut by 1 base, the J end by 7 bases, with 13 bases between. Germline assignment: CDR1 LGHNA and CDR2 YNFKEQ. The CDR3 spells CASSQAQDPGTQYF. CDR3 bases: TGTGCCAGCAGCCAAGCACAGGACCCGGGGACCCAGTACTTC.

Worth noting for this clonotype: It may be a read error: a sequence one base away is much more abundant. V is TRBV6-5 and J is TRBJ1-1; a possible D gene is TRBD1 (6 bases). Germline-derived CDR1 and CDR2 are MNHEY and SVGAGI. The CDR3 is made up of 12 amino acids. V was pared by 7 bases and J by 4 bases, with 10 bases between. CDR3 protein: CASKVDSTEAFF. In DNA, the CDR3 is TGTGCCAGCAAGGTGGACAGCACTGAAGCTTTCTTT.

The CDR3 loop reads CASSPLGGGTDTQYF. Here the CDR3 DNA reads TGTGCCAGCAGCCCGTTAGGAGGTGGCACAGATACGCAGTATTTT. The rearrangement uses TRBV14 and TRBJ2-3; D is possibly TRBD2 (5 bases). Per germline, CDR1 SGHDN and CDR2 FVKESK. V was pared by 4 bases and J by 1 base, with 12 bases between. There are 15 residues in the CDR3.

This clonotype was seen a few times. The chain is built from TRBV20-1 and TRBJ2-4; 8 positions match TRBD1. Germline V gives CDR1 DFQATT, CDR2 SNEGSKA (reference sequence). This CDR3 is built from 15 residues. The V gene end was trimmed by 5 bases and the J gene end by 0 bases; junction bases not matched to a gene: 6. This CDR3 is CSAVRDRRAKNIQYF. CDR3 nucleotides: TGCAGTGCTGTAAGGGACAGGCGAGCCAAAAACATTCAGTACTTC.

This clonotype occurred a few times. The CDR3 protein is CASRSPGTDGNTIYF. The CDR3 DNA follows: TGTGCCAGCAGATCCCCCGGGACAGATGGAAACACCATATATTTT. This chain uses TRBV28 with TRBJ1-3; 7 nucleotides line up with TRBD1. The V gene's germline CDR1 is MDHEN and CDR2 SYDVKM. The V gene end was trimmed by 6 bases and the J gene end by 3 bases; junction bases not matched to a gene: 8. CDR3 length equals 15 residues.

V usage is TRBV28 and J usage is TRBJ1-4; the D is unclear. CDR3 length: 16 amino acids. From germline, CDR1 is MDHEN and CDR2 SYDVKM. Deletions cut 4 bases from V and 0 bases from J, with 12 bases between. The CDR3, as DNA: TGTGCCAGCAGTTCCCAAACGGAAGCAACTAATGAAAAACTGTTTTTT. It yields the protein CASSSQTEATNEKLFF.

The count of this clonotype is one. V usage is TRBV9 and J usage is TRBJ2-7, with 9 bases identical to TRBD1. With V trimmed by 0 bases and J by 3 bases, 4 bases remained unmatched. CDR3 length: 15 residues. Germline CDR1 SGDLS, CDR2 YYNGEE. The CDR3 loop reads CASSVEPGQGYEQYF. The CDR3 nucleotides are TGTGCCAGCAGCGTAGAACCGGGACAGGGCTACGAGCAGTACTTC.

A few counts support this clonotype. The chain has TRBV2 and TRBJ2-1; 9 positions agree with TRBD2. With 6 bases clipped from V and 0 bases from J, the junction kept 3 bases outside the gene matches. Germline-derived CDR1 and CDR2 are SNHLY and FYNNEI. The CDR3 consists of 15 residues. The CDR3 nucleotides read TGTGCCAGCAGCGGACTAGCGAGCTCCTACAATGAGCAGTTCTTC. Its translation: CASSGLASSYNEQFF.